A single T cell receptor (beta chain) is shown here with its context. Only in-frame clones appear in the TCRdb table, and some are missing; sequencing was by immunoSEQ multiplex PCR. This table has around 60,000 clones, about four fifths appearing once. This record belongs to a study of blood T cell repertoires in COVID-19. About the research overall: From T cells, B-cell-depleted T cells, or PBMCs came the material, which was cDNA or gDNA.

Trimming removed 2 bases at V and 5 bases at J, with 15 bases between. The CDR3 contains 15 residues. The V gene's germline CDR1 is LGHDT and CDR2 YNNKEL (reference sequence). V is TRBV3-1 (or the pseudogene TRBV3-2) and J is TRBJ1-1; tentative D call: TRBD1 (5 bases). This receptor was identified in an elderly woman with acute or convalescent COVID-19. The sequenced sample was peripheral blood. The CDR3 bases are TGTGCCAGCAGCCAATTCGACAGACCGAAGACTGAAGCTTTCTTT. As protein: CASSQFDRPKTEAFF.